Listed below are T cell receptor beta chains from one sample, sequenced in a study of T-cell memory formation after mild COVID-19. TCRdb recomputed calls from the 5' RACE reads with MiXCR, one row per CDR3 protein. In the table there are fewer than 300,000 distinct CDR3 sequences, 16% of which are singletons. Sequencing used PBMCs or a T cell subset sorted from them (not recorded which). These receptors all stem from a man younger than 30 who had mild COVID-19 (a few samples of this study predate the infection). Cell type and time point are not known. Both conserved end residues are part of each CDR3. The D gene is left open where the match is weak. Part of the rows lack a size; the others show once, few, many or a class for expanded clones.

size	V	D	length	J	CDR3	DNA
few	TRBV7-8	TRBD1	14	TRBJ1-6	CASSFGTANSPLHF	TGTGCCAGCAGCTTCGGGACAGCCAATTCACCCCTCCACTTT
-	TRBV7-9	TRBD1	15	TRBJ2-1	CASSRGQGTPNEQFF	TGTGCCAGCAGCCGGGGACAGGGGACACCCAATGAGCAGTTCTTC
few	TRBV6-2/TRBV6-3	-	12	TRBJ2-7	CATRDATYEQYF	TGTGCCACCCGGGACGCCACCTACGAGCAGTACTTC
-	TRBV5-1	-	16	TRBJ2-7	CASSLGGGGRSNEQYF	TGCGCCAGCAGCTTGGGTGGTGGGGGAAGATCTAACGAGCAGTACTTC
many	TRBV15	TRBD1	15	TRBJ1-2	CATSRRDREIYGYTF	TGTGCCACCAGCAGGCGGGACAGGGAGATATATGGCTACACCTTC
-	TRBV5-1	TRBD1	14	TRBJ2-7	CASSLTGGIDEQYF	TGCGCCAGCAGCCTGACAGGGGGTATCGACGAGCAGTACTTC
-	TRBV9	TRBD1	17	TRBJ2-3	CASSARGTGGPTDTQYF	TGTGCCAGCAGCGCGCGGGGGACAGGGGGCCCCACAGATACGCAGTATTTT
few	TRBV7-9	-	14	TRBJ2-1	CASSRNSGYNEQFF	TGTGCCAGCAGCAGGAATAGCGGCTACAATGAGCAGTTCTTC
few	TRBV11-2	TRBD2	16	TRBJ2-2	CASSSQLAGGTGELFF	TGTGCCAGCAGCTCACAACTAGCGGGGGGAACCGGGGAGCTGTTTTTT
few	TRBV18	-	14	TRBJ2-7	CASSPSSATHEQYF	TGTGCCAGCTCACCATCTTCCGCAACCCACGAGCAGTACTTC
few	TRBV5-1	TRBD1	15	TRBJ2-7	CASSLASTGSYEQYF	TGCGCCAGCAGCTTGGCCTCGACAGGGTCCTACGAGCAGTACTTC
-	TRBV3-1	-	15	TRBJ2-5	CASRGGLTLQETQYF	TGTGCCAGCAGGGGTGGTTTAACTCTTCAAGAGACCCAGTACTTC
few	TRBV7-8	TRBD2	14	TRBJ2-1	CASSSSGGAHEQFF	TGTGCCAGCAGCTCTAGCGGGGGGGCCCATGAGCAGTTCTTC
-	TRBV7-2	-	15	TRBJ1-5	CASSGRGIGNQPQHF	TGTGCCAGCAGCGGGAGGGGAATCGGCAATCAGCCCCAGCATTTT
few	TRBV2	-	14	TRBJ2-4	CASSFEGGKNIQYF	TGTGCCAGCAGTTTTGAGGGAGGCAAAAACATTCAGTACTTC
few	TRBV9	-	14	TRBJ2-3	CASSGGGGADTQYF	TGTGCCAGCAGCGGGGGAGGGGGCGCAGATACGCAGTATTTT
-	TRBV10-3	-	15	TRBJ1-5	CATSDNLRGNQPQHF	TGTGCCACCTCCGACAATCTCCGGGGCAATCAGCCCCAGCATTTT
-	TRBV6-5	TRBD1	15	TRBJ2-1	CASSYLRDRVNEQFF	TGTGCCAGCAGTTACCTCCGGGACAGGGTAAATGAGCAGTTCTTC
many	TRBV7-2	TRBD2	18	TRBJ2-2	CASSLSLGLAANTGELFF	TGTGCCAGCAGCTTGAGCCTGGGACTAGCGGCGAACACCGGGGAGCTGTTTTTT
few	TRBV10-1	-	15	TRBJ2-2	CASSESSLNTGELFF	TGCGCCAGCAGTGAGTCGTCGTTGAACACCGGGGAGCTGTTTTTT
-	TRBV18	TRBD1	16	TRBJ1-1	CASSPPDRGTYSEAFF	TGTGCCAGCTCACCACCCGACAGGGGGACGTATAGTGAAGCTTTCTTT
many	TRBV5-1	TRBD1	17	TRBJ2-4	CASSSRGRGTAKNIQYF	TGCGCCAGCAGCTCACGGGGAAGAGGGACAGCTAAAAACATTCAGTACTTC
-	TRBV24-1	TRBD1	16	TRBJ1-2	CATSDLEGGGIYGYTF	TGTGCCACCAGTGATTTGGAAGGGGGCGGAATCTATGGCTACACCTTC
-	TRBV27	-	15	TRBJ2-3	CASRPTVASTDTQYF	TGTGCCAGCAGGCCGACAGTTGCCAGCACAGATACGCAGTATTTT
few	TRBV5-1	-	13	TRBJ1-2	CASSLSGKVGYTF	TGCGCCAGCAGCTTGAGTGGGAAGGTCGGCTACACCTTC
many	TRBV4-2	-	12	TRBJ2-1	CASSQVYNEQFF	TGTGCCAGCAGCCAAGTGTATAATGAGCAGTTCTTC
few	TRBV4-3	-	15	TRBJ1-6	CASSQVIWGNSPLHF	TGCGCCAGCAGCCAAGTAATTTGGGGGAATTCACCCCTCCACTTT
many	TRBV20-1	TRBD2	17	TRBJ2-3	CSVSGLAGAGRTDTQYF	TGCAGTGTCTCAGGACTAGCGGGGGCCGGACGCACAGATACGCAGTATTTT
-	TRBV7-6	TRBD1	16	TRBJ2-7	CASSLEVRAGGSEQYF	TGTGCCAGCAGCTTAGAGGTTCGGGCAGGGGGCTCCGAGCAGTACTTC
-	TRBV29-1	-	12	TRBJ1-1	CSVRQGDTEAFF	TGCAGCGTTAGGCAGGGTGACACTGAAGCTTTCTTT
-	TRBV5-1	TRBD1	16	TRBJ1-1	CASSSKSGGSGTEAFF	TGCGCCAGCAGCTCGAAATCAGGGGGCTCTGGCACTGAAGCTTTCTTT
-	TRBV4-3	-	14	TRBJ1-1	CASSQGQGSTEAFF	TGCGCCAGCAGCCAAGGGCAGGGGAGCACTGAAGCTTTCTTT
-	TRBV5-5	TRBD1	16	TRBJ1-1	CASSPNRGLWNTEAFF	TGTGCCAGCAGCCCAAACAGGGGACTGTGGAACACTGAAGCTTTCTTT
many	TRBV6-5	-	14	TRBJ1-2	CASSLGGGPYGYTF	TGTGCCAGCAGTTTGGGGGGAGGGCCGTATGGCTACACCTTC
few	TRBV6-5	TRBD2	17	TRBJ2-1	CASSYSMTSGGWNEQFF	TGTGCCAGCAGTTACTCGATGACTAGCGGGGGGTGGAATGAGCAGTTCTTC
many	TRBV4-3	-	17	TRBJ2-3	CASSQTPGVISTDTQYF	TGCGCCAGCAGCCAGACCCCCGGGGTAATTAGCACAGATACGCAGTATTTT
few	TRBV2	-	13	TRBJ1-1	CASRAGEFTEAFF	TGTGCCAGCCGGGCAGGGGAGTTCACTGAAGCTTTCTTT
-	TRBV6-5	TRBD2	16	TRBJ2-2	CASSYLPGGSAGELFF	TGTGCCAGCAGTTACCTCCCGGGGGGAAGCGCGGGGGAGCTGTTTTTT
-	TRBV20-1	TRBD1	14	TRBJ2-2	CSASQGAGTGELFF	TGCAGTGCTAGCCAGGGGGCTGGTACCGGGGAGCTGTTTTTT
-	TRBV7-9	TRBD2	18	TRBJ2-3	CASSLALSSGGSTDTQYF	TGTGCCAGCAGCTTAGCGCTGTCGAGCGGGGGTAGCACAGATACGCAGTATTTT
-	TRBV20-1	TRBD2	15	TRBJ2-3	CSARDPAGGVDTQYF	TGCAGTGCTAGAGATCCAGCGGGGGGAGTAGATACGCAGTATTTT
-	TRBV5-6	TRBD2	15	TRBJ2-5	CASSFGLAGGETQYF	TGTGCCAGCAGCTTTGGGCTAGCGGGGGGGGAGACCCAGTACTTC
few	TRBV4-1	TRBD1	14	TRBJ1-2	CASSQERTGGGYTF	TGCGCCAGCAGCCAAGAGAGGACAGGGGGCGGCTACACCTTC
-	TRBV5-6	TRBD2	17	TRBJ2-1	CASSFPGTSGGADEQFF	TGTGCCAGCAGCTTCCCCGGGACTAGCGGGGGGGCCGATGAGCAGTTCTTC
-	TRBV4-1	-	16	TRBJ2-3	CASSQDGLAPTDTQYF	TGCGCCAGCAGCCAAGACGGCCTAGCCCCCACAGATACGCAGTATTTT
few	TRBV7-2	-	13	TRBJ1-2	CASSFPSLYGYTF	TGTGCCAGCAGCTTCCCCTCACTTTATGGCTACACCTTC
-	TRBV7-9	TRBD1	14	TRBJ1-1	CASSSDRTNTEAFF	TGTGCCAGCAGCTCGGACAGGACCAACACTGAAGCTTTCTTT
many	TRBV4-3	-	17	TRBJ2-1	CASSQETRQGGYNEQFF	TGCGCCAGCAGCCAAGAAACCCGGCAGGGTGGTTACAATGAGCAGTTCTTC
few	TRBV5-1	-	16	TRBJ2-3	CASSLVRDPSTDTQYF	TGCGCCAGCAGCTTGGTACGGGACCCAAGCACAGATACGCAGTATTTT
many	TRBV10-3	TRBD1	17	TRBJ1-6	CAISGTPGQGGNSPLHF	TGTGCCATCAGTGGGACTCCAGGACAGGGAGGGAATTCACCCCTCCACTTT
-	TRBV20-1	-	12	TRBJ1-5	CSAQQPNQPQHF	TGCAGTGCACAACAGCCTAATCAGCCCCAGCATTTT
few	TRBV7-3	-	12	TRBJ2-3	CASSSPRDTQYF	TGTGCCAGCAGCTCCCCGCGGGATACGCAGTATTTT
-	TRBV12-3/TRBV12-4	TRBD1	16	TRBJ2-3	CASSWDRGRVTDTQYF	TGTGCCAGCAGCTGGGACAGGGGAAGAGTGACAGATACGCAGTATTTT
-	TRBV7-9	TRBD2	16	TRBJ2-7	CASSLARSGGAYEQYF	TGTGCCAGCAGCTTAGCGCGTAGCGGGGGTGCCTACGAGCAGTACTTC
many	TRBV11-2	-	14	TRBJ1-1	CASSLVGGGTEAFF	TGTGCCAGCAGCTTAGTAGGGGGTGGAACTGAAGCTTTCTTT
-	TRBV7-8	TRBD1	14	TRBJ1-2	CASSLTGGNYGYTF	TGTGCCAGCAGCTTGACAGGGGGTAACTATGGCTACACCTTC
-	TRBV6-2/TRBV6-3	-	14	TRBJ1-5	CASSWDAGSQPQHF	TGTGCCAGCAGTTGGGACGCAGGCTCTCAGCCCCAGCATTTT
-	TRBV3-1	-	12	TRBJ2-5	CASSPERETQYF	TGTGCCAGCAGCCCCGAGCGAGAGACCCAGTACTTC
-	TRBV18	TRBD1	15	TRBJ1-6	CASSSTGTYNSPLHF	TGTGCCAGCTCATCGACAGGGACCTATAATTCACCCCTCCACTTT
-	TRBV5-1	-	14	TRBJ1-1	CASSLQGTNTEAFF	TGCGCCAGCAGCTTGCAGGGGACGAACACTGAAGCTTTCTTT